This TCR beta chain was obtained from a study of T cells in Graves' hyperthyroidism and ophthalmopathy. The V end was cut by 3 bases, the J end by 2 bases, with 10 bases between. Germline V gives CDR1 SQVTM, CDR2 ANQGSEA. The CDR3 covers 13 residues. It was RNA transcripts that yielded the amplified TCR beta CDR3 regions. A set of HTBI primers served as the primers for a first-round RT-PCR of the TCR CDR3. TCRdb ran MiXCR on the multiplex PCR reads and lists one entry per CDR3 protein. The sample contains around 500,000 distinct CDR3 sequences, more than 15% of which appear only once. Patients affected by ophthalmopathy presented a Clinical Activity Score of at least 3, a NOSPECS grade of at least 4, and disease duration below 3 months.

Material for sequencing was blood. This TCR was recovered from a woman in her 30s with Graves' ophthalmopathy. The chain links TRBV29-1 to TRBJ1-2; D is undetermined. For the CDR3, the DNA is TGCAGCGTTGATCCCAGCGAGAACTATGGCTACACCTTC. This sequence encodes CSVDPSENYGYTF.